A selection of T cell receptor beta chains follows, all from one sample in a study of T cells in Graves' hyperthyroidism and ophthalmopathy. TCRdb processed the multiplex PCR reads anew with MiXCR; each CDR3 protein has one entry. This sample has approximately 370,000 distinct CDR3 sequences; about 15% occur once, and the top ten carry 30% to 35%. Sequencing input: blood. The receptors come from a woman aged 30 to 39 with Graves' hyperthyroidism. Both conserved end residues are part of each CDR3. Fields, in order: D gene, V gene, clone size, J gene, CDR3 protein, CDR3 DNA. The D gene is left open where the match is weak. A clone size is listed for some rows: how often the clone was seen (once, few, many), or a class if it is expanded.

d_call: NA
v_call: TRBV5-4
clone_size: NA
j_call: TRBJ2-2
cdr3_aa: CASSTGRYTGELFF
cdr3_nt: TGTGCCAGCAGCACGGGCCGATACACCGGGGAGCTGTTTTTT

d_call: NA
v_call: TRBV28
clone_size: many
j_call: TRBJ1-2
cdr3_aa: CASSSPGAYGYTF
cdr3_nt: TGTGCCAGCAGTTCCCCCGGGGCATATGGCTACACCTTC

d_call: NA
v_call: TRBV30
clone_size: many
j_call: TRBJ2-2
cdr3_aa: CAWSVTGNGELFF
cdr3_nt: TGTGCCTGGAGTGTAACCGGGAACGGGGAGCTGTTTTTT

d_call: NA
v_call: TRBV24-1
clone_size: NA
j_call: TRBJ2-1
cdr3_aa: CATSDPNPSSSYNEQFF
cdr3_nt: TGTGCCACCAGTGACCCCAATCCATCGAGCTCCTACAATGAGCAGTTCTTC

d_call: NA
v_call: TRBV7-2
clone_size: NA
j_call: TRBJ1-5
cdr3_aa: CAGSLEGVSNQPQHF
cdr3_nt: TGTGCCGGCAGCTTAGAAGGGGTTAGCAATCAGCCCCAGCATTTT

d_call: TRBD2
v_call: TRBV19
clone_size: few
j_call: TRBJ2-3
cdr3_aa: CASSQTSGRTDTQYF
cdr3_nt: TGTGCCAGTAGTCAGACTAGCGGGAGAACAGATACGCAGTATTTT

d_call: NA
v_call: TRBV28
clone_size: many
j_call: TRBJ2-1
cdr3_aa: CASSAQQGQFF
cdr3_nt: TGTGCCAGCAGTGCTCAACAGGGTCAGTTCTTC

d_call: TRBD1
v_call: TRBV6-1
clone_size: NA
j_call: TRBJ1-2
cdr3_aa: CASIHRGQEGYGYTF
cdr3_nt: TGTGCCAGCATCCACAGGGGACAGGAGGGCTATGGCTACACCTTC

d_call: NA
v_call: TRBV7-9
clone_size: few
j_call: TRBJ1-1
cdr3_aa: CASSLLGSTEAFF
cdr3_nt: TGTGCCAGCAGCTTATTGGGGAGCACTGAAGCTTTCTTT

d_call: NA
v_call: TRBV7-2
clone_size: many
j_call: TRBJ1-4
cdr3_aa: CASSAEGGREKLFF
cdr3_nt: TGTGCCAGCAGCGCCGAGGGGGGGAGAGAAAAACTGTTTTTT

d_call: TRBD2
v_call: TRBV3-1
clone_size: many
j_call: TRBJ2-5
cdr3_aa: CASSQDLVQAGGRETQYF
cdr3_nt: TGTGCCAGCAGCCAAGATCTTGTTCAAGCGGGAGGACGAGAGACCCAGTACTTC